The next 2 T cell receptor beta chains were all read from a single sample in a study of neurological immune-mediated disorders. TCRdb fed the 5' RACE reads into MiXCR, producing one record per CDR3 protein. The top ten clones hold 16% of a sample with over 25,000 distinct CDR3 sequences, about 21% of them seen once. The sequenced sample was PBMCs. The receptors were sampled from an older woman in good health.

As to this clonotype: At one end, the junction sequence differs from germline, possibly due to a read error. The chain carries TRBV5-5 and TRBJ1-2; 10 bases align to TRBD1. This CDR3 has 14 residues. Germline loops: CDR1 SGHKS, CDR2 YYEKEE (reference sequence). The CDR3 protein is CASSSGDRGYGYTF. Written as DNA, the CDR3 is TGTGCCAGTAGCTCCGGGGACAGGGGCTATGGCTACACCTTC.

This clonotype has ten or more counts. This rearrangement joins TRBV5-5 to TRBJ2-7; tentatively, D is TRBD1 (6 bases). This CDR3 is built from 16 residues. The V gene lost 3 bases and the J gene lost 2 bases, with 18 bases spanning the gap. Germline-derived CDR1 and CDR2 are SGHKS and YYEKEE (reference sequence). CDR3 region: CASSSGPVQGAYEQYF. In nucleotides, the CDR3 is TGTGCCAGCAGCTCGGGGCCTGTACAGGGAGCCTACGAGCAGTACTTC.